These T cell receptor beta chains were read from a single sample in a study of post-analysis software for immune sequencing data. Each CDR3 protein gets one entry after TCRdb re-called the PCR reads with MiXCR. The sample holds roughly 600,000 distinct CDR3 sequences, 44% seen once. Sample: blood. The receptors stem from a girl under 18 with multiple sclerosis. The CDR3 runs from the conserved cysteine through the conserved F or W. D genes are given only for firm matches. For some rows the clone size is stated as once, few or many, or as a class when expanded; others skip it.

d_gene	j_gene	v_gene	abundance	CDR3aa	CDR3nt
.	TRBJ1-5	TRBV29-1	.	CSVVEGEGQPQHF	TGCAGCGTTGTCGAGGGGGAAGGGCAGCCCCAGCATTTT
.	TRBJ2-1	TRBV12-3/TRBV12-4	.	CASSSGLNNEQFF	TGTGCCAGCAGTTCGGGTTTAAACAATGAGCAGTTCTTC
TRBD2	TRBJ2-5	TRBV20-1	.	CSASGRGETQYF	TGCAGTGCTAGTGGGCGGGGGGAGACCCAGTACTTC
.	TRBJ2-1	TRBV25-1	many	CASSEPGRTYNEQFF	TGTGCCAGCAGTGAACCTGGACGGACCTACAATGAGCAGTTCTTC
TRBD1	TRBJ1-1	TRBV12-3/TRBV12-4	few	CASRPRWDSPNTEAFF	TGTGCCAGCAGGCCGAGATGGGACAGCCCGAACACTGAAGCTTTCTTT
TRBD2	TRBJ2-1	TRBV20-1	.	CSAREGTLAGGYYNEQFF	TGCAGTGCTAGAGAAGGAACTCTAGCGGGAGGTTACTACAATGAGCAGTTCTTC
TRBD1	TRBJ1-2	TRBV12-3/TRBV12-4	.	CASSLGTGVSGYTF	TGTGCCAGCAGTTTAGGTACAGGGGTGAGTGGCTACACCTTC
.	TRBJ2-7	TRBV20-1	.	CSAPGPIPYEQYF	TGCAGTGCCCCGGGACCGATTCCCTACGAGCAGTACTTC
.	TRBJ2-5	TRBV12-3/TRBV12-4	.	CASSQLEWQETQYF	TGTGCCAGCAGCCAATTAGAGTGGCAAGAGACCCAGTACTTC
TRBD2	TRBJ2-1	TRBV29-1	.	CSVAVGGGPEQFF	TGCAGCGTTGCGGTTGGCGGGGGACCTGAGCAGTTCTTC
.	TRBJ2-1	TRBV20-1	few	CSARDLIFSGEQFF	TGCAGTGCTAGAGATTTGATTTTCTCCGGTGAGCAGTTCTTC
.	TRBJ2-5	TRBV30	.	CAWSVLRGAQETQYF	TGTGCCTGGAGTGTCCTTCGGGGGGCCCAAGAGACCCAGTACTTC
.	TRBJ2-7	TRBV12-3/TRBV12-4	.	CASSSHLLGGHEQYF	TGTGCCAGCAGTTCCCATCTACTAGGAGGTCACGAGCAGTACTTC
.	TRBJ2-1	TRBV6-5	.	CASSSSSEHNEQFF	TGTGCCAGCAGTAGCTCTTCAGAACACAATGAGCAGTTCTTC
.	TRBJ2-7	TRBV29-1	.	CSVIRTSPDEQYF	TGCAGTGTGATACGGACTTCCCCGGACGAGCAGTACTTC
TRBD2	TRBJ2-5	TRBV29-1	.	CSVERGRSETQYF	TGCAGCGTTGAACGCGGGAGGTCAGAGACCCAGTACTTC
TRBD1	TRBJ2-7	TRBV10-3	.	CAISPLKGQGGNEQYF	TGTGCCATCAGTCCCTTAAAGGGACAGGGGGGTAACGAGCAGTACTTC
.	TRBJ2-5	TRBV12-3/TRBV12-4	.	CASSLGWEETQYF	TGTGCCAGCAGTTTAGGGTGGGAAGAGACCCAGTACTTC
.	TRBJ1-5	TRBV5-1	once	CASSPVGLSGNQPQHF	TGCGCCAGCAGCCCGGTTGGACTCAGCGGCAATCAGCCCCAGCATTTT
TRBD1	TRBJ2-1	TRBV5-1	.	CASSFPGTGPNEQFF	TGCGCCAGCAGCTTCCCCGGGACAGGACCCAATGAGCAGTTCTTC
TRBD2	TRBJ2-1	TRBV3-1	once	CASSPSSGFDEQFF	TGTGCCAGCAGCCCTTCTAGCGGGTTCGATGAGCAGTTCTTC
.	TRBJ2-7	TRBV7-9	.	CASSSSGLGTYEQYF	TGTGCCAGCAGCTCCTCGGGCCTTGGGACTTACGAGCAGTACTTC
.	TRBJ1-5	TRBV2	.	CASSAAGGGNQPQHF	TGTGCCAGCAGTGCAGCGGGCGGGGGCAATCAGCCCCAGCATTTT
.	TRBJ1-1	TRBV4-2	few	CASSQRILNTEAFF	TGTGCCAGCAGCCAGCGAATCCTAAACACTGAAGCTTTCTTT
TRBD1	TRBJ2-7	TRBV20-1	.	CSAGDRPSSYEQYF	TGCAGTGCTGGGGACAGGCCGAGCTCCTACGAGCAGTACTTC
.	TRBJ2-3	TRBV12-3/TRBV12-4	.	CASSLGGRIGDTQYF	TGTGCCAGCAGTTTGGGGGGGCGGATAGGAGATACGCAGTATTTT
.	TRBJ1-2	TRBV12-3/TRBV12-4	many	CASSKLRGYGYTF	TGTGCCAGCAGTAAATTAAGGGGCTATGGCTACACCTTC
TRBD1	TRBJ1-2	TRBV6-5	.	CASSYSTGGGYTF	TGTGCCAGCAGTTACTCGACAGGGGGAGGCTACACCTTC
.	TRBJ2-5	TRBV20-1	few	CSARGQLQETQYF	TGCAGTGCTAGAGGGCAGCTTCAAGAGACCCAGTACTTC
TRBD1	TRBJ2-1	TRBV5-1	few	CASSSYGTGANEQFF	TGCGCCAGCAGCTCTTACGGGACAGGGGCCAATGAGCAGTTCTTC
.	TRBJ1-2	TRBV5-6	.	CASGWVGGYTF	TGTGCCAGCGGCTGGGTCGGTGGCTACACCTTC
TRBD1	TRBJ2-1	TRBV24-1	.	CATSDKPGQGLYNEQFF	TGTGCCACCAGTGATAAACCGGGACAGGGACTTTACAATGAGCAGTTCTTC
.	TRBJ2-7	TRBV20-1	few	CSARNRSYEQYF	TGCAGTGCTAGAAACCGGTCTTACGAGCAGTACTTC